The next 5 T cell receptor beta chains were all read from a single sample in a study of shared clonotypes between healthy human individuals (dated by TCRdb to about 2020). The library was obtained by the immunoSEQ multiplex PCR assay. TCRdb mirrors the immuneACCESS table, restricted to in-frame sequences. Some clones are absent from its copies; in checked studies, under half trace to an unresolved V gene, and the reason for the others is unknown. The sample table shows about 1.5 million clones, and 95% to 99% are seen once. 0.4% to 0.45% of the sample lies in the top ten. Sample: naive CD4+ T cells sorted from blood. Explained via the paper, the cell subset or site label denotes: CD45RA+ positively selected. Receptor source: a man aged 30-40 years in good health.

This chain connects TRBV19 to TRBJ1-1; tentatively, D is TRBD1 (5 bases). The CDR3 sequence is 13 residues long. V gave up 7 bases and J gave up 4 bases, with 13 bases separating them. The germline gives CDR1 LNHDA, CDR2 SQIVND (reference sequence). The CDR3 sequence: CASITQGGTEAFF. As DNA, the CDR3 is TGTGCCAGTATCACTCAGGGAGGCACTGAAGCTTTCTTT.

Note on this clone: The sample carries other DNA sequences with the same CDR3. The CDR3 region has the DNA TGTGCCAGCAGTTTATTAGTAAATGAGCAGTTCTTC. Amino acid sequence: CASSLLVNEQFF. V and J are TRBV28 and TRBJ2-1; no firm D call. V lost 1 base and J 7 bases, leaving 5 bases between the germline ends. From germline, CDR1 is MDHEN and CDR2 SYDVKM. The CDR3 totals 12 residues. Filled out from reference TRBV28 and TRBJ2-1, the complete variable domain reads DVKVTQSSRYLVKRTGEKVFLECVQDMDHENMFWYRQDPGLGLRLIYFSYDVKMKEKGDIPEGYSVSREKKERFSLILESASTNQTSMYLCASSLLVNEQFFGPGTRLTVL.

The genes are TRBV2 and TRBJ1-2, with D unclear. Between the trimmed V and J ends, which lost 2 bases and 13 bases, there was a span of 11 bases. The CDR3 sequence is 11 residues long. Per the germline V gene, CDR1 is SNHLY and CDR2 is FYNNEI. The CDR3 here is CASSEIPRGTF. The DNA for the CDR3 is TGTGCCAGCAGTGAAATCCCCCGAGGCACCTTC.

This clone was seen a single time. The V gene is TRBV19, the J gene TRBJ1-2; D uncertain. Trimming shortened V by 0 bases and J by 6 bases, and 8 bases separated the two germline ends. The CDR3 contains 13 residues. Germline CDR1 is LNHDA and CDR2 is SQIVND (reference sequence). CDR3 residues: CASSIEAGNGYTF. CDR3 coding DNA: TGTGCCAGTAGTATAGAGGCGGGGAATGGCTACACCTTC.

The V call is TRBV7-9, the J call TRBJ2-1, with D tentatively TRBD2 (5 bases). V was pared by 5 bases and J by 7 bases, with 12 bases between. The CDR3 covers 13 residues. CDR1 SEHNR and CDR2 FQNEAQ come from the germline V gene (reference sequence). CDR3 nucleotide sequence: TGTGCCAGCAGCCCACCGGGCGGGAATGAGCAGTTCTTC. This gives the protein CASSPPGGNEQFF. Combining the CDR3 with reference TRBV7-9 and TRBJ2-1 gives the whole variable domain DTGVSQNPRHKITKRGQNVTFRCDPISEHNRLYWYRQTLGQGPEFLTYFQNEAQLEKSRLLSDRFSAERPKGSFSTLEIQRTEQGDSAMYLCASSPPGGNEQFFGPGTRLTVL.